The next 6 T cell receptor beta chains were all read from a single sample in a study of control samples from healthy donors and cancer patients. Method: immunoSEQ multiplex PCR; TCRdb's copy keeps in-frame clones and lacks some. The sample records some 130,000 clones, roughly 90% being singletons. The sample consisted of blood. These receptors were collected from a man between 40 and 49 years old in good health.

The chain uses TRBV4-1 and TRBJ2-7; TRBD2 might be the D (6 bases). The germline V gene has CDR1 MGHRA and CDR2 YSYEKL. The V gene lost 4 bases and the J gene lost 3 bases, with 10 bases spanning the gap. The CDR3 is made up of 13 amino acids. CDR3 bases: TGCGCCAGCAGCCGCGGGGAAAACTACGAGCAGTACTTC. Amino acids: CASSRGENYEQYF.

The CDR3: CASSQDVTARGRQYF. DNA of the CDR3: TGCGCCAGCAGCCAAGATGTGACGGCCAGGGGGAGGCAGTACTTC. This sequence joins TRBV4-1 and TRBJ2-7; 7 bases fit TRBD1. Germline lookup yields CDR1 MGHRA and CDR2 YSYEKL. V gave up 0 bases and J gave up 9 bases; unmatched junction bases: 11. This CDR3 region has 15 residues.

CDR3 in DNA: TGTGCCAGCAGTTTTATGGGGAATGTTAACAATGAGCAGTTCTTC. Translated, it gives CASSFMGNVNNEQFF. This chain uses TRBV27 with TRBJ2-1; D not resolved. Per the germline V gene, CDR1 is MNHEY and CDR2 is SMNVEV (reference sequence). Trimming cost V 3 bases and J 5 bases, with 14 bases left between them. The CDR3 is made up of 15 amino acids.

The chain couples TRBV3-1 (or the pseudogene TRBV3-2) to TRBJ1-4; TRBD1 agrees at 7 bases. Germline values: CDR1 LGHDT, CDR2 YNNKEL (reference sequence). The CDR3 is made up of 18 amino acids. V lost 0 bases to trimming and J lost 0 bases; unmatched junction nucleotides: 7. As DNA, the CDR3 is TGTGCCAGCAGCCAAGAGTACAGGGGCGAGGCAACTAATGAAAAACTGTTTTTT. It codes for CASSQEYRGEATNEKLFF.

Only a few counts were recorded for this clone. The V call is TRBV10-1, the J call TRBJ1-6; D ambiguous. From germline, CDR1 is WNHNN and CDR2 SYGVQD (reference sequence). The CDR3 has 14 amino acids. Trimming left V 1 base short and J 9 bases short, with 10 bases between. CDR3 nucleotides: TGCGCCAGCAGTGAGTTCCCCGGAGGTTCACCCCTCCACTTT. Translating gives CASSEFPGGSPLHF.

This clone came up a few times. The chain joins TRBV3-1 (or the pseudogene TRBV3-2) to TRBJ1-1, with D possibly matching TRBD1 (6 bases). The germline CDR1 and CDR2 sequences are LGHDT and YNNKEL (reference sequence). Trimming took 3 bases from V and 10 from J, leaving 12 bases between them. CDR3 length: 12 amino acids. CDR3 protein: CASSHSQGSAFF. CDR3 bases: TGTGCCAGCAGCCACTCCCAGGGGTCAGCTTTCTTT.